The 7 T cell receptor beta chains given below trace back to one sample, sequenced in a study of cytomegalovirus exposure and HLA in healthy donors. PCR used 60 Vbeta primers and 13 Jbeta primers. Measured with immunoSEQ multiplex PCR; TCRdb has only the in-frame clones, and not every one. Here the sample spans over 200,000 clones, over 75% being singletons. The sequenced sample consisted of PBMCs. The receptors here all came from a male donor in good health and CMV-seronegative.

This chain joins TRBV6-6 and TRBJ2-2; 9 bases fit TRBD1. The CDR3 covers 15 residues. V was pared by 6 bases and J by 6 bases, with 8 bases of the junction left unmatched. Germline CDR1 is MNHNY and CDR2 is SVGAGI (reference sequence). The CDR3 here is CASSARDRVSGELFF. The CDR3 region has the DNA TGTGCCAGCAGCGCCCGGGACAGGGTGTCCGGGGAGCTGTTTTTT.

The CDR3 coding sequence is TGTGCCTGGTTCCCCAGGCGGGGAATCGGCACTGAAGCTTTCTTT. It translates to CAWFPRRGIGTEAFF. The chain combines TRBV30 with TRBJ1-1, with no clear D. Trimming cost V 5 bases and J 4 bases, with 20 bases left between them. There are 15 residues in the CDR3. Germline V gives CDR1 GTSNPN, CDR2 SVGIG (reference sequence). The full variable domain, with the rest looked up from reference TRBV30 and TRBJ1-1, is SQTIHQWPATLVQPVGSPLSLECTVEGTSNPNLYWYRQAAGRGLQLLFYSVGIGQISSEVPQNLSASRPQDRQFILSSKKLLLSDSGFYLCAWFPRRGIGTEAFFGQGTRLTVV.

This clone is termed medium-sized. The chain uses TRBV19 and TRBJ1-2, with D possibly being TRBD1 (5 bases). The CDR3 has 12 residues. CDR1 is LNHDA, CDR2 SQIVND, per germline (reference sequence). Trimming removed 10 bases at V and 3 bases at J, with 12 bases between. For the CDR3, the DNA is TGTGCCACCGCGGGACGGTACTATGGCTACACCTTC. It codes for CATAGRYYGYTF.

The CDR3 here is CASSEARGNTEAFF. CDR3 in DNA: TGTGCCAGCAGTGAAGCCAGGGGAAACACTGAAGCTTTCTTT. The rearrangement uses TRBV2 and TRBJ1-1, with TRBD1 as a possible D gene (6 bases). The CDR3 runs 14 residues. The germline CDR1 and CDR2 sequences are SNHLY and FYNNEI. V lost 0 bases and J 2 bases, leaving 7 bases between the germline ends.

The gene calls are TRBV19 and TRBJ1-1, with 7 bases fitting TRBD1. The CDR3 contains 15 residues. The V segment lost 0 bases and the J segment 2 bases; nucleotides outside the gene matches: 3. Germline-derived CDR1 and CDR2 are LNHDA and SQIVND (reference sequence). CDR3 nucleotides: TGTGCCAGTAGTATAGAGGGGGACAGAAACACTGAAGCTTTCTTT. Residues: CASSIEGDRNTEAFF.

The J gene is TRBJ2-4, the V gene TRBV11-2, with a weak D call TRBD1 (6 bases). Germline loops: CDR1 SGHAT, CDR2 FQNNGV. V gave up 2 bases and J gave up 0 bases, with 11 bases separating them. The CDR3 contains 16 residues. The CDR3 sequence: CASSLFSGVAKNIQYF. The CDR3 DNA reads TGTGCCAGCAGCTTATTTTCAGGGGTAGCCAAAAACATTCAGTACTTC.

The chain has TRBV5-1 and TRBJ2-7; TRBD1 aligns across 9 bases. CDR3 length: 15 residues. Germline V gene data show CDR1 as SGHRS and CDR2 as YFSETQ. V lost 0 bases, J lost 0 bases, and 1 base stayed unmatched. DNA for the CDR3: TGCGCCAGCAGCTTGGTGGGACAGGGCTCCTACGAGCAGTACTTC. This gives the protein CASSLVGQGSYEQYF.